A selection of T cell receptor beta chains follows, all from one sample in a study of T cells after yellow fever vaccination. TCRdb reprocessed the 5' RACE reads with MiXCR, giving one entry per CDR3 protein. The sample records 140,000 to 150,000 distinct CDR3 sequences, 6.6% being singletons. The input for sequencing was CD4+ T cells sorted from PBMCs, taken 10 days after the yellow fever booster vaccination. The receptors derive from a man between 25 and 39 years old who received the YFV17D yellow fever vaccine. Both conserved end residues are part of each CDR3. D genes are given only for firm matches. For some rows the clone size is stated as once, few or many, or as a class when expanded; others skip it.

abundance	d_gene	j_gene	v_gene	CDR3nt	CDR3aa
many	.	TRBJ2-5	TRBV13	TGTGCCAGCAGCGTTGGGGGAGGCGAGACCCAGTACTTC	CASSVGGGETQYF
many	TRBD2	TRBJ2-7	TRBV5-1	TGCGCCAGCAGCTTTTGGCGGGAGGGCCGGCACGAGCAGTACTTC	CASSFWREGRHEQYF
many	.	TRBJ2-7	TRBV7-6	TGTGCCAGCAGCTTAGTCCCAACGGTAATCCCCAGGGACTCCTACGAGCAGTACTTC	CASSLVPTVIPRDSYEQYF
many	TRBD1	TRBJ2-1	TRBV7-3	TGTGCCAGCAGCTCCTTTACAGGGGGCTACAATGAGCAGTTCTTC	CASSSFTGGYNEQFF
many	.	TRBJ2-5	TRBV4-2	TGTGCCAGCAGCCAAGATCTCGCCAAAGAGACCCAGTACTTC	CASSQDLAKETQYF
many	.	TRBJ1-2	TRBV20-1	TGCAGTGTTTCGGGGGAAAACTATGGCTACACCTTC	CSVSGENYGYTF
many	.	TRBJ2-5	TRBV5-6	TGTGCCAGCAGCTTCCCAGGGACAGAGACCCAGTACTTC	CASSFPGTETQYF
.	.	TRBJ2-1	TRBV29-1	TGCAGCGTTGTAGGACACTCATACAATGAGCAGTTCTTC	CSVVGHSYNEQFF
many	TRBD2	TRBJ2-3	TRBV7-2	TGTGCCAGCAGCTTACCGAGCGGGAGTAAGGATACGCAGTATTTT	CASSLPSGSKDTQYF
many	TRBD2	TRBJ2-3	TRBV20-1	TGCAGTGCTAGAGGACTAGCGGGAGTGGGAGATACGCAGTATTTT	CSARGLAGVGDTQYF
many	TRBD1	TRBJ1-2	TRBV5-1	TGCGCCAGCAGCTCCAACCCGGGGCTCGGACAGGTGGGCTCCACCTTC	CASSSNPGLGQVGSTF
many	.	TRBJ2-3	TRBV7-2	TGTGCCAGCACCCCCCGTGGGGGCCCAGATACGCAGTATTTT	CASTPRGGPDTQYF
many	TRBD2	TRBJ2-5	TRBV5-5	TGTGCCAGCAGGTTTAGCGGGACCCGACAAGAGACCCAGTACTTC	CASRFSGTRQETQYF
many	TRBD2	TRBJ2-1	TRBV20-1	TGCAGTGCTATGCCGGGACTACCCTACAATGAGCAGTTCTTC	CSAMPGLPYNEQFF
many	.	TRBJ2-7	TRBV11-2	TGTGCCAGCAGCTTATCTAGCTCCTTCGAGCAGTACTTC	CASSLSSSFEQYF
many	.	TRBJ2-1	TRBV4-2	TGTGCCAGCAGCCAAGGGGACTGGGAGGTAAGGTCTGAGCAGTTCTTC	CASSQGDWEVRSEQFF
many	.	TRBJ1-5	TRBV3-1	TGTGCCAGCAGCCAAGGCGGGGTTGGCAATCAGCCCCAGCATTTT	CASSQGGVGNQPQHF
.	.	TRBJ2-1	TRBV7-6	TGTGCCAGCAGCTTAGAACCCGTCGGTGAGCAGTTCTTC	CASSLEPVGEQFF
many	TRBD2	TRBJ2-3	TRBV12-3/TRBV12-4	TGTGCCAGCAGTCTAGCGGGAGGGGGAAGGAGGACAGATACGCAGTATTTT	CASSLAGGGRRTDTQYF
many	TRBD1	TRBJ2-7	TRBV5-1	TGCGCCAGCAGCTTGTTGGTGGACAGGGGCTACGAGCAGTACTTC	CASSLLVDRGYEQYF
many	TRBD1	TRBJ2-7	TRBV10-3	TGTGCCATCAGTGAGTCGGACAGGTCCTCCTCCTACGAGCAGTACTTC	CAISESDRSSSYEQYF
many	TRBD1	TRBJ2-5	TRBV20-1	TGCAGTGCTGGAACAGGGGGTGGCGAGACCCAGTACTTC	CSAGTGGGETQYF
many	.	TRBJ1-4	TRBV21-1	TGTGCCAGCAGCAAAGAGACAGCAACTAATGAAAAACTGTTTTTT	CASSKETATNEKLFF
few	.	TRBJ1-4	TRBV11-2	TGTGCCAGCAGCTTAAGAACAGGGATTAATGAAAAACTGTTTTTT	CASSLRTGINEKLFF
.	.	TRBJ2-5	TRBV3-1	TGTGCCAGCAGCCAATTGGAGACCCAGTACTTC	CASSQLETQYF
many	TRBD2	TRBJ2-7	TRBV10-2	TGCGCCAGCAGAGGGGCCGGAGCGGGGTTCGAGCAGTACTTC	CASRGAGAGFEQYF
many	.	TRBJ2-7	TRBV7-9	TGTGCCAGCAGCTCTTCCGACCAGTACGAGCAGTACTTC	CASSSSDQYEQYF
many	.	TRBJ1-2	TRBV7-9	TGTGCCAGCAGCCCCTCGGAATGGGGGGGCAACTATGGCTACACCTTC	CASSPSEWGGNYGYTF
many	.	TRBJ2-2	TRBV30	TGTGCCTGGAGTCCCCCGGGAGCCCGGGGGACCGGGGAGCTGTTTTTT	CAWSPPGARGTGELFF
.	.	TRBJ2-1	TRBV20-1	TGCAGTGGAAGAGGGCGGATCGACTACAATGAGCAGTTCTTC	CSGRGRIDYNEQFF
few	.	TRBJ1-1	TRBV6-5	TGTGCCAGCAGTTACTCGATTAGGAACACTGAAGCTTTCTTT	CASSYSIRNTEAFF
many	.	TRBJ1-5	TRBV7-2	TGTGCCAGCAGCTTAGATGGGGGAGGGCAGCCCCAGCATTTT	CASSLDGGGQPQHF
.	TRBD2	TRBJ2-2	TRBV7-2	TGTGCCAGCAGCCGCGGGGGGGGAGTAGGCCGGGAGCTGTTTTTT	CASSRGGGVGRELFF
few	TRBD1	TRBJ1-5	TRBV7-2	TGTGCCAGCAGCTCCGGGACAGGGTATCAGCCCCAGCATTTT	CASSSGTGYQPQHF
many	TRBD1	TRBJ1-2	TRBV20-1	TGCAGTGCTAGCCCGAGACAGGGAGACTATGGCTACACCTTC	CSASPRQGDYGYTF
many	.	TRBJ2-3	TRBV7-9	TGTGCCAGCAGCTTAGCGGTTAGCATGAAGCATACGCAGTATTTT	CASSLAVSMKHTQYF
many	.	TRBJ2-3	TRBV5-1	TGCGCCAGCAGCTCAAAGATTCGGGATACGCAGTATTTT	CASSSKIRDTQYF
many	.	TRBJ2-1	TRBV28	TGTGCCAGCAGCTTGGACAGTTACAATGAGCAGTTCTTC	CASSLDSYNEQFF
many	.	TRBJ2-1	TRBV27	TGTGCCAGCAGAGGGGTATTGGGGAATGAGCAGTTCTTC	CASRGVLGNEQFF
many	TRBD2	TRBJ2-1	TRBV29-1	TGCAGCGTTGTTGGGGACAGAGGACTAGCGGGAGAGAATGAGCAGTTCTTC	CSVVGDRGLAGENEQFF
many	.	TRBJ2-4	TRBV7-2	TGTGCCAGCAGCTTAGAAATCAAAAACATTCAGTACTTC	CASSLEIKNIQYF
many	TRBD2	TRBJ2-3	TRBV5-1	TGCGCCAGCAGCCCAGCGGGGGACCTCACAGATACGCAGTATTTT	CASSPAGDLTDTQYF
many	.	TRBJ2-2	TRBV20-1	TGCAGTGCTAAAGGGTACGAGGCCGGGGAGCTGTTTTTT	CSAKGYEAGELFF
many	.	TRBJ2-2	TRBV7-2	TGTGCCAGCAGCTTAGTGAGCGGGCCTCTCAGGGGCGGGGAGCTGTTTTTT	CASSLVSGPLRGGELFF
few	TRBD2	TRBJ2-3	TRBV7-3	TGTGCCAGCAGCGTCCAAGCGGGAGGGCGCACAGATACGCAGTATTTT	CASSVQAGGRTDTQYF
many	.	TRBJ2-1	TRBV3-1	TGTGCCAGCAGCCCGACGTCCTGGGAGCAGTTCTTC	CASSPTSWEQFF
many	TRBD1	TRBJ1-3	TRBV6-1	TGTGCCAGTAGGACAGGTTCCGCTGGAAACACCATATATTTT	CASRTGSAGNTIYF
many	.	TRBJ2-5	TRBV7-2	TGTGCCAGCAGCATGGAAGAGACCCAGTACTTC	CASSMEETQYF
.	TRBD1	TRBJ2-2	TRBV4-2	TGTGCCAGCAGCCAGGATGGACAGGAGCAGACCGGGGAGCTGTTTTTT	CASSQDGQEQTGELFF
many	.	TRBJ2-2	TRBV5-6	TGTGCCAGCAGCTTGAACTTACAGGGCCGGACCGGGGAGCTGTTTTTT	CASSLNLQGRTGELFF
many	.	TRBJ1-1	TRBV10-1	TGCGCCAGCAGTATGACAGGGAACACTGAAGCTTTCTTT	CASSMTGNTEAFF
many	.	TRBJ2-2	TRBV7-8	TGTGCCAGCACGGTCGGGTTCGCGAACACCGGGGAGCTGTTTTTT	CASTVGFANTGELFF
.	.	TRBJ2-3	TRBV15	TGTGCCACCAGCAGAGCTACCTTGAGAGGGGATACGCAGTATTTT	CATSRATLRGDTQYF
many	TRBD2	TRBJ2-3	TRBV20-1	TGCAGTGCTCTCAAGCCCGGGACTAGCAGCGATACGCAGTATTTT	CSALKPGTSSDTQYF
few	.	TRBJ2-3	TRBV7-8	TGTGCGGGAGAACAGGTTCTCGGCACAGATACGCAGTATTTT	CAGEQVLGTDTQYF
many	.	TRBJ2-1	TRBV20-1	TGCAGTGCTAGAGAGACCAGCAGGTTATACAATGAGCAGTTCTTC	CSARETSRLYNEQFF
.	.	TRBJ2-7	TRBV6-1	TGTGCCAGCGCCCTGGGGGGAACAGCCTACGAGCAGTACTTC	CASALGGTAYEQYF